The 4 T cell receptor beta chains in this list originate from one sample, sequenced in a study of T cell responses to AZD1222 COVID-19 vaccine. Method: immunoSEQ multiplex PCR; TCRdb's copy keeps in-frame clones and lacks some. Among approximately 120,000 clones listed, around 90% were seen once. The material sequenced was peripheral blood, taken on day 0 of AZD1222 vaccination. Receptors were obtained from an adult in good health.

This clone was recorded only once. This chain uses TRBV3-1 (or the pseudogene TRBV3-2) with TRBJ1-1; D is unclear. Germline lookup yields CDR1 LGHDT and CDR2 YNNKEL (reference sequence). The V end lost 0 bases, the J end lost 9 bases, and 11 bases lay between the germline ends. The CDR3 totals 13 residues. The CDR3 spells CASSQDRQSKAFF. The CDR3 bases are TGTGCCAGCAGCCAAGATCGGCAGTCTAAAGCTTTCTTT.

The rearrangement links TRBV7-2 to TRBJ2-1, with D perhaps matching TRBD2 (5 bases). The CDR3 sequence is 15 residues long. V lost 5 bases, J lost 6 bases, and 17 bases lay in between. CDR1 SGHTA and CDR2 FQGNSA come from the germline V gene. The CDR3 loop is CASSPWRAGSNEQFF. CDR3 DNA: TGTGCCAGCAGCCCCTGGCGGGCAGGTTCCAATGAGCAGTTCTTC.

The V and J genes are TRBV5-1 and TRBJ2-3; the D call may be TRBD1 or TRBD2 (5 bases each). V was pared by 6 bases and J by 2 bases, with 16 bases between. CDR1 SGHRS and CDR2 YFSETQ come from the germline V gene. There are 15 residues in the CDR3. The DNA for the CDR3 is TGCGCCAGCATCCCCCGGGACCCGGACACAGATACGCAGTATTTT. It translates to CASIPRDPDTDTQYF.

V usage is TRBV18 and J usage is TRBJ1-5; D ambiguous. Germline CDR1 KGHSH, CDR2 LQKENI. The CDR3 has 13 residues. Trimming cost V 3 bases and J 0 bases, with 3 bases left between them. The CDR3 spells CASSPDSNQPQHF. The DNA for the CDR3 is TGTGCCAGCTCACCGGATAGCAATCAGCCCCAGCATTTT.